The present TCR beta chain was sequenced within a study of T-cell reconstitution after alpha-beta-depleted transplantation in children. Whole-study results and caveats: Reportedly, only several hundred clones from non-depleted graft cells drove alpha-beta T-cell counts at about two months. T-cell numbers and diversity, one year after transplant, stemmed largely from T cells that were newly produced. After transplant, high TCRbeta diversity at day 60 in some patients arose from surviving recipient T cells and thymic progenitors.

The authors prepared the TCRbeta library with unique molecular identifiers. TCRdb re-analysed the PCR reads in MiXCR, keeping a single row per CDR3 protein. The repertoire includes 190,000 or so distinct CDR3 sequences, approximately 6% of them detected once, and 4.5% sits in the top ten. The sample holds a few counts of this clonotype. Its cognate antigen is unknown. Germline assignment: CDR1 LGHDT and CDR2 YNNKEL (reference sequence). The ends were cut back, 1 base at V and 0 bases at J, with 10 bases in the middle. CDR3 length: 16 amino acids. This TCR was recovered from a girl under three years old with combined immunodeficiency, due to receive a stem cell transplant. The chain joins TRBV3-1 to TRBJ2-1, with D possibly being TRBD2 (6 bases). This material consisted of PBMCs, taken before TCRalphabeta/CD19-depleted stem cell transplant. The chain's CDR3 is CASSQVGGSSYNEQFF. CDR3 coding DNA: TGTGCCAGCAGCCAAGTGGGGGGTAGCTCCTACAATGAGCAGTTCTTC.